One sample yielded the 13 T cell receptor beta chains listed below, sequenced in a study of early T cells in non-severe SARS-CoV-2 infection. MiXCR was run by TCRdb on the 5' RACE reads, yielding one entry per CDR3 protein. The data contain about 64,000 distinct CDR3 sequences, 20% to 25% of them seen just once; the ten biggest clones take up 15% to 20%. The specimen was whole blood, collected at baseline. All receptors derive from an adult who was a healthcare worker with PCR-confirmed SARS-CoV-2 infection or an uninfected control (not recorded which).

This clonotype was seen only a few times. This sequence joins TRBV20-1 and TRBJ2-1; D call uncertain. Germline V gene sequence: CDR1 DFQATT, CDR2 SNEGSKA (reference sequence). This CDR3 is 12 amino acids long. Between the trimmed V and J ends, which lost 6 bases and 9 bases, there was a span of 15 bases. The CDR3, as DNA: TGCAGTGCAGCCAAAACCTGGGTTGAGCAGTTCTTC. Amino acid sequence: CSAAKTWVEQFF.

The chain carries TRBV5-1 and TRBJ2-3; D might be TRBD1 (5 bases). Germline-derived CDR1 and CDR2 are SGHRS and YFSETQ. V gave up 2 bases and J gave up 5 bases, with 12 bases separating them. CDR3 length: 14 residues. The CDR3: CASSLQAPKDTQYF. The CDR3 DNA reads as TGCGCCAGCAGCTTACAGGCTCCCAAAGATACGCAGTATTTT.

The CDR3 spells CASSLYMPSTDTQYF. The DNA for the CDR3 is TGTGCCAGCAGCTTATACATGCCCAGCACAGATACGCAGTATTTT. The J gene is TRBJ2-3, the V gene TRBV7-9; D not resolved. V was shortened by 2 bases and J by 0 bases, with 9 bases between the two germline ends. The CDR3 runs to 15 residues. Germline V gene data show CDR1 as SEHNR and CDR2 as FQNEAQ (reference sequence).

A few counts support this clonotype. The chain combines TRBV30 with TRBJ2-7, with D maybe TRBD1 (5 bases). Germline loops: CDR1 GTSNPN, CDR2 SVGIG (reference sequence). The CDR3 is 13 amino acids. With 4 bases removed from V and 7 bases from J, the gap between germline ends came to 17 bases. CDR3 nucleotide sequence: TGTGCCTGGAAGGGGATTAACTCGGGTGAGCAGTACTTC. This gives the protein CAWKGINSGEQYF.

This chain connects TRBV5-4 to TRBJ1-3; D uncertain. The CDR3 is made up of 15 amino acids. V was clipped by 3 bases and J by 0 bases, with 10 bases between them. The V gene's germline CDR1 is SGHNT and CDR2 YYREEE (reference sequence). CDR3 residues: CASSSQAISGNTIYF. CDR3 sequence (DNA): TGTGCCAGCAGCTCGCAGGCTATCTCTGGAAACACCATATATTTT.

This clonotype was picked up a small number of times. The J gene is TRBJ2-6, the V gene TRBV5-1; no definite D call. The germline CDR1 and CDR2 sequences are SGHRS and YFSETQ. Trimming took 1 base from V and 0 from J, leaving 11 bases between them. The CDR3 is 17 residues long. The CDR3 DNA sequence: TGCGCCAGCAGCTTGAGAAAATTGGACTCTGGGGCCAACGTCCTGACTTTC. It codes for CASSLRKLDSGANVLTF.

The rearrangement links TRBV12-3 or TRBV12-4 to TRBJ2-4; TRBD2 matches at 7 bases. The CDR3 loop spans 15 amino acids. With 5 bases clipped from V and 1 base from J, the junction kept 5 bases outside the gene matches. DNA for the CDR3: TGTGCCAGCAGTCTCGGGGGGAAGGCCAAAAACATTCAGTACTTC. Protein: CASSLGGKAKNIQYF.

This clonotype was seen ten or more times. The V call is TRBV5-1, the J call TRBJ2-7; weak D call: TRBD1 (5 bases). CDR1 is SGHRS and CDR2 is YFSETQ in the germline V gene. The CDR3 extends over 16 amino acids. Trimming cost V 2 bases and J 1 base, with 16 bases left between them. The CDR3, as DNA: TGCGCCAGCAGCTTAAAGATAGGGGCAGGGTCCTACGAGCAGTACTTC. Protein sequence: CASSLKIGAGSYEQYF.

The CDR3: CSGKTSGGPTGELFF. DNA of the CDR3: TGCAGCGGGAAGACTAGCGGGGGTCCCACCGGGGAGCTGTTTTTT. This chain connects TRBV29-1 to TRBJ2-2; 12 nucleotides align to TRBD2. The CDR3 runs to 15 residues. Germline values: CDR1 SQVTM, CDR2 ANQGSEA. After removal of 7 bases from V and 4 bases from J, the junction contained 7 bases not matched to a gene.

This CDR3 is CASSFDSFYGYTF. Written as DNA, the CDR3 is TGTGCCAGCAGCTTCGACAGCTTCTATGGCTACACCTTC. The V gene is TRBV7-9, the J gene TRBJ1-2, with D possibly TRBD1 on 5 matching bases. The CDR3 extends over 13 amino acids. V dropped 3 bases and J dropped 4 bases, with 9 bases sitting between them. Germline-derived CDR1 and CDR2 are SEHNR and FQNEAQ (reference sequence).

The chain uses TRBV7-2 and TRBJ1-2; D is possibly TRBD1 (5 bases). V dropped 5 bases and J dropped 0 bases, with 16 bases sitting between them. CDR3 length: 16 amino acids. The V gene's germline CDR1 is SGHTA and CDR2 FQGNSA. CDR3 DNA sequence: TGTGCCAGCAGCCCGTCCGGGACGGGATCTAACTATGGCTACACCTTC. Protein product: CASSPSGTGSNYGYTF.

This clonotype was seen ten or more times. The chain couples TRBV4-1 to TRBJ2-3; no reliable D call. Germline V lookup: CDR1 MGHRA, CDR2 YSYEKL. This CDR3 is built from 15 residues. V lost 4 bases and J lost 4, with 15 bases in between. CDR3 sequence: CASSLSYAVADTQYF. The CDR3 bases are TGCGCCAGCAGCCTATCGTATGCGGTGGCAGATACGCAGTATTTT.

The CDR3 nucleotides are TGTGCCAGCTCACCTATACTAGCGGTGGAAGAGACCCAGTACTTC. Encoded protein: CASSPILAVEETQYF. The rearrangement links TRBV18 to TRBJ2-5, with 8 nucleotides matching TRBD2. The V gene end was trimmed by 3 bases and the J gene end by 3 bases; junction bases not matched to a gene: 6. CDR3 length: 15 residues. Germline values: CDR1 KGHSH, CDR2 LQKENI.